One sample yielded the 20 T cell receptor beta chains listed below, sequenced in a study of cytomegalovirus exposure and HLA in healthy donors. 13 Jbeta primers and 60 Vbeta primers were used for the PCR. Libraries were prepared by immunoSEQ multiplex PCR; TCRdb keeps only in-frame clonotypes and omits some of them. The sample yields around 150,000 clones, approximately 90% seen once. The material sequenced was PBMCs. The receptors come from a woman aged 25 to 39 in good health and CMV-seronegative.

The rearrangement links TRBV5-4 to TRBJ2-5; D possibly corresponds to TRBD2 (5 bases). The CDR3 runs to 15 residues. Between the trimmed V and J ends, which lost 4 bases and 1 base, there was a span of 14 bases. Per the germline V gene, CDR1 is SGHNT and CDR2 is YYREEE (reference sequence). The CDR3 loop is CASSPLGGSQETQYF. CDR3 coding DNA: TGTGCCAGCAGCCCCCTTGGAGGCTCCCAAGAGACCCAGTACTTC.

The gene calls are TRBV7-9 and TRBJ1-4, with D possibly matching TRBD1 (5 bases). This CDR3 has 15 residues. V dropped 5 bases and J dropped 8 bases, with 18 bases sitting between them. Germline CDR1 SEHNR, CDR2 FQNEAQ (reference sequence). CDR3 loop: CASSPAGQEGEKLFF. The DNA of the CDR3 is TGTGCCAGCAGCCCAGCCGGCCAGGAGGGGGAAAAACTGTTTTTT.

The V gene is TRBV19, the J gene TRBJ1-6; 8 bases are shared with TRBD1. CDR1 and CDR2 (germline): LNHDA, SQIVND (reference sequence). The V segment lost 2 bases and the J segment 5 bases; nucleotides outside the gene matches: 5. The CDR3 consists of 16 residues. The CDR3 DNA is TGTGCCAGTAGTATACGACGGGACAGGCATAATTCACCCCTCCACTTT. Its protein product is CASSIRRDRHNSPLHF.

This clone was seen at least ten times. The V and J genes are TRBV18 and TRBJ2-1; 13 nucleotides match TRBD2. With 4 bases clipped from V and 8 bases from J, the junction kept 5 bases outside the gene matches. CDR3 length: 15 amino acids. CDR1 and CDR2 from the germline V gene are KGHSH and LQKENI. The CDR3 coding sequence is TGTGCCAGCTCACAAACTAGCGGGGGGGCCTATGAGCAGTTCTTC. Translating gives CASSQTSGGAYEQFF.

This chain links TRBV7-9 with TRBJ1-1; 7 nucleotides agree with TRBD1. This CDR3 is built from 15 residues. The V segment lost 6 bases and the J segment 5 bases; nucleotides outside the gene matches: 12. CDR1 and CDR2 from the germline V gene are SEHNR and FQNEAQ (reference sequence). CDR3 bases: TGTGCCAGCAGACAAAGACAGGGTGGGCGGACTGAAGCTTTCTTT. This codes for CASRQRQGGRTEAFF.

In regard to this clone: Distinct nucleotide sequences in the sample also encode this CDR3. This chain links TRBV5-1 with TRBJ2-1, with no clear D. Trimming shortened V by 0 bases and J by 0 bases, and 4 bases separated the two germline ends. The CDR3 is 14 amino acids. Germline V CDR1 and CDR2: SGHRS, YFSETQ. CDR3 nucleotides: TGCGCCAGCAGCTTGGGGAGCTCCTACAATGAGCAGTTCTTC. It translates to CASSLGSSYNEQFF.

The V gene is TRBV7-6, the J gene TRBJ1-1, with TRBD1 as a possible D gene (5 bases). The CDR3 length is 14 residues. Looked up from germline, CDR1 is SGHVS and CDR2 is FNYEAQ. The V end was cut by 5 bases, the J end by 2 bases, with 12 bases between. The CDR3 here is CASSRIGANTEAFF. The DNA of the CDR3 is TGTGCCAGCAGCCGGATAGGGGCCAACACTGAAGCTTTCTTT. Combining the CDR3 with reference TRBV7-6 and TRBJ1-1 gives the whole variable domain GAGVSQSPRYKVTKRGQDVALRCDPISGHVSLYWYRQALGQGPEFLTYFNYEAQQDKSGLPNDRFSAERPEGSISTLTIQRTEQRDSAMYRCASSRIGANTEAFFGQGTRLTVV.

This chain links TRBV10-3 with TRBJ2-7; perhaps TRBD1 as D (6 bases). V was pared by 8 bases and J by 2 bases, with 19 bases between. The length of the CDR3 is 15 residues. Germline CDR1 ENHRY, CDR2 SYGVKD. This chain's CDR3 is CAIGGLRQEPYEQYF. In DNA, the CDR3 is TGTGCCATCGGGGGCCTTCGACAGGAACCCTACGAGCAGTACTTC.

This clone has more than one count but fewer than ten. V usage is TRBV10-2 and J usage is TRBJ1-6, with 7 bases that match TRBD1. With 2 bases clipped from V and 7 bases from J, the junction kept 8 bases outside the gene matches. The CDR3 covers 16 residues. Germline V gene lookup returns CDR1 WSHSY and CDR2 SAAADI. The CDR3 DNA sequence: TGCGCCAGCAGTGAGCCGTTACAGGGGTACAATTCACCCCTCCACTTT. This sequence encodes CASSEPLQGYNSPLHF.

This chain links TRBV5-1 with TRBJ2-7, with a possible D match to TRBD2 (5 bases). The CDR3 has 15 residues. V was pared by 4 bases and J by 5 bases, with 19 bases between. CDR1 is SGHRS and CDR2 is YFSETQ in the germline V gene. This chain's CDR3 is CASSRDTRLGNEQYF. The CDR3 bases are TGCGCCAGCAGCAGGGATACTAGGCTGGGAAACGAGCAGTACTTC.

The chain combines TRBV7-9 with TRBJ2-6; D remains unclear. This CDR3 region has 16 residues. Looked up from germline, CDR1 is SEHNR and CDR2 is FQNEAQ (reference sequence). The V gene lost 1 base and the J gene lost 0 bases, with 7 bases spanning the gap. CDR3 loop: CASSLVASSGANVLTF. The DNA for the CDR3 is TGTGCCAGCAGCTTAGTAGCCAGCTCTGGGGCCAACGTCCTGACTTTC.

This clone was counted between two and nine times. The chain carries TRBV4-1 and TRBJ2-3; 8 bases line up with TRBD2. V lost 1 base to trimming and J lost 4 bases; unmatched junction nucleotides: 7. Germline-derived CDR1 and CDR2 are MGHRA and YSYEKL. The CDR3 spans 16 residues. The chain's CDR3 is CASSQVVSGKADTQYF. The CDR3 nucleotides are TGCGCCAGCAGCCAAGTGGTTAGCGGGAAGGCAGATACGCAGTATTTT.

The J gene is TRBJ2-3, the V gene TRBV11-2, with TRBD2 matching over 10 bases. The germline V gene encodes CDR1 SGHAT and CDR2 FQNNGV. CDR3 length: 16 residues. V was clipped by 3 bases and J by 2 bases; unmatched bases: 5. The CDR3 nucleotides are TGTGCCAGCAGCTTGGATAGCGGGAGGCACACAGATACGCAGTATTTT. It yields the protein CASSLDSGRHTDTQYF.

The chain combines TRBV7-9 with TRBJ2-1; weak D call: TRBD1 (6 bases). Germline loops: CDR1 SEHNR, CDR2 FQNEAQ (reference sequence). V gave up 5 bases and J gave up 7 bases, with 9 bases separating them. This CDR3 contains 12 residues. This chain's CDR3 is CASSHTGNEQFF. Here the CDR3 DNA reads TGTGCCAGCAGCCATACAGGGAATGAGCAGTTCTTC.

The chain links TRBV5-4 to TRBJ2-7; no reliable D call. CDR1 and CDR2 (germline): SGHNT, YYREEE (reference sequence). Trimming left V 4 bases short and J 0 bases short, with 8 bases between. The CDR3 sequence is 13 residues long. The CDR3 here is CASSLYSSYEQYF. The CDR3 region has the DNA TGTGCCAGCAGCCTATACAGCTCCTACGAGCAGTACTTC.

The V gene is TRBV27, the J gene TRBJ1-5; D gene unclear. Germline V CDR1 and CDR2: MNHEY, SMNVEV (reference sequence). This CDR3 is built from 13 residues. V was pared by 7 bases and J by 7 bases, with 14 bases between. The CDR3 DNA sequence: TGTGCCAGCAAACGGGGATCGGAACAGCCCCAGCATTTT. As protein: CASKRGSEQPQHF.

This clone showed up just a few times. The CDR3 is CASSYRGAYNEQFF. DNA for the CDR3: TGTGCCAGCAGTTACCGGGGAGCCTACAATGAGCAGTTCTTC. J is TRBJ2-1 and V is TRBV6-5, with a possible D match to TRBD2 (5 bases). CDR1 MNHEY and CDR2 SVGAGI come from the germline V gene. V lost 2 bases to trimming and J lost 2 bases, with 7 bases between them. The CDR3 sequence is 14 residues long.

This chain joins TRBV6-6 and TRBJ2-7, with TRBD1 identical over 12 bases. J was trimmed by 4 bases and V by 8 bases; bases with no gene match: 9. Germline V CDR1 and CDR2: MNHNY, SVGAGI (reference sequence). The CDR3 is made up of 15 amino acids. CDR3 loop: CASREGGQGAYEQYF. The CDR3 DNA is TGTGCCAGCCGGGAGGGGGGACAGGGGGCTTACGAGCAGTACTTC.

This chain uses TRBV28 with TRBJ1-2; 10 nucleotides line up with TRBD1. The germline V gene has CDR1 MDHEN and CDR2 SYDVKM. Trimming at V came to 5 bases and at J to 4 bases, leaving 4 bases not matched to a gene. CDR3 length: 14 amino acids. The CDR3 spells CASSAGQGSYGYTF. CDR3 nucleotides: TGTGCCAGCAGTGCGGGACAGGGGAGCTATGGCTACACCTTC.

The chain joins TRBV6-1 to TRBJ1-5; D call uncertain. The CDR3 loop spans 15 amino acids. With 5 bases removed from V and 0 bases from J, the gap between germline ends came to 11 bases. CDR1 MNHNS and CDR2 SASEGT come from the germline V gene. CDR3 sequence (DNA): TGTGCCAGCAGTCCACACACGAATAGCAATCAGCCCCAGCATTTT. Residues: CASSPHTNSNQPQHF.